These T cell receptor beta chains were read from a single sample in a study of Ad26.COV2.S vaccination and SARS-CoV-2 variants. The repertoire was sequenced with immunoSEQ multiplex PCR; TCRdb's copy has only in-frame clones and lacks some. The data show fewer than 800,000 clones, with 89% seen just once and roughly 1.5% held by the top ten. This material consisted of peripheral blood, taken in a trial of Ad26.COV2.S vaccine versus placebo. The receptors were sampled from a person aged 18 to 65 who received the Ad26.COV2.S COVID-19 vaccine or a placebo. Each CDR3 is given with its conserved first and last residue. The order of the fields is D gene, J gene, clone size, V gene, CDR3 protein, CDR3 DNA. A D gene is named only where the DNA matches it firmly. Size tells how often a clone was seen (once, few, many) or the class of an expanded clone, and some rows leave it out.

d_call: NA; j_call: TRBJ1-6; clone_size: NA; v_call: TRBV7-2; cdr3_aa: CASSGWYNSPLHF; cdr3_nt: TGTGCCAGCAGTGGCTGGTATAATTCACCCCTCCACTTT
d_call: TRBD2; j_call: TRBJ2-3; clone_size: NA; v_call: TRBV5-1; cdr3_aa: CASSLPRGTTSTDTQYF; cdr3_nt: TGCGCCAGCAGCTTGCCCCGTGGGACTACCAGCACAGATACGCAGTATTTT
d_call: NA; j_call: TRBJ1-2; clone_size: NA; v_call: TRBV5-1; cdr3_aa: CASSLDSSTPWQNYGYTF; cdr3_nt: TGCGCCAGCAGCTTGGACTCCTCGACTCCTTGGCAGAACTATGGCTACACCTTC
d_call: NA; j_call: TRBJ1-1; clone_size: NA; v_call: TRBV30; cdr3_aa: CAWTQTAEAFF; cdr3_nt: TGTGCCTGGACCCAGACAGCTGAAGCTTTCTTT
d_call: NA; j_call: TRBJ2-7; clone_size: NA; v_call: TRBV5-8; cdr3_aa: CASSQDLYEQYF; cdr3_nt: TGTGCCAGCAGCCAGGACCTCTACGAGCAGTACTTC
d_call: NA; j_call: TRBJ1-5; clone_size: NA; v_call: TRBV6-5; cdr3_aa: CASRRAIDQPQHF; cdr3_nt: TGTGCCAGCAGGCGGGCTATCGATCAGCCCCAGCATTTT
d_call: NA; j_call: TRBJ2-7; clone_size: NA; v_call: TRBV4-2; cdr3_aa: CASSQDHRDSSYEQYF; cdr3_nt: TGTGCCAGCAGCCAAGACCACAGGGATAGCTCCTACGAGCAGTACTTC
d_call: TRBD2; j_call: TRBJ2-1; clone_size: NA; v_call: TRBV7-2; cdr3_aa: CASNEFRGRTSGDRNEQFF; cdr3_nt: TGTGCCAGCAACGAATTCAGGGGGCGTACTAGCGGGGACCGTAATGAGCAGTTCTTC
d_call: NA; j_call: TRBJ1-1; clone_size: few; v_call: TRBV7-9; cdr3_aa: CASSLRGKNTEAFF; cdr3_nt: TGTGCCAGCAGCTTACGGGGAAAGAACACTGAAGCTTTCTTT
d_call: NA; j_call: TRBJ1-2; clone_size: NA; v_call: TRBV15; cdr3_aa: CATSSDRSYGYTF; cdr3_nt: TGTGCCACCAGCAGTGACAGGTCCTATGGCTACACCTTC
d_call: NA; j_call: TRBJ2-3; clone_size: NA; v_call: TRBV12-5; cdr3_aa: CASGFQGADTQYF; cdr3_nt: TGTGCTAGTGGTTTCCAGGGTGCAGATACGCAGTATTTT
d_call: TRBD1; j_call: TRBJ1-1; clone_size: NA; v_call: TRBV5-1; cdr3_aa: CASSLAGTVEEAFF; cdr3_nt: TGCGCCAGCAGCTTGGCGGGGACAGTTGAGGAAGCTTTCTTT
d_call: NA; j_call: TRBJ1-5; clone_size: NA; v_call: TRBV7-2; cdr3_aa: CASSSEGGRNQPQHF; cdr3_nt: TGTGCCAGCAGCTCAGAAGGGGGGCGCAATCAGCCCCAGCATTTT
d_call: NA; j_call: TRBJ2-7; clone_size: once; v_call: TRBV24-1; cdr3_aa: CATSDSRPGRLDEQYF; cdr3_nt: TGTGCCACCAGTGATTCCCGGCCCGGACGTTTAGACGAGCAGTACTTC
d_call: NA; j_call: TRBJ1-3; clone_size: NA; v_call: TRBV7-8; cdr3_aa: CASSAGQGYGNTIYF; cdr3_nt: TGTGCCAGCAGCGCCGGGCAGGGCTACGGAAACACCATATATTTT
d_call: NA; j_call: TRBJ2-7; clone_size: NA; v_call: TRBV20-1; cdr3_aa: CSASVQLSYEQYF; cdr3_nt: TGCAGTGCTAGTGTCCAGCTCTCCTACGAGCAGTACTTC
d_call: NA; j_call: TRBJ1-2; clone_size: NA; v_call: TRBV11-2; cdr3_aa: CASSEPNYGYTF; cdr3_nt: TGTGCCAGCTCGGAGCCTAACTATGGCTACACCTTC
d_call: TRBD1; j_call: TRBJ1-5; clone_size: NA; v_call: TRBV15; cdr3_aa: CATSPGQGFSNQPQHF; cdr3_nt: TGTGCCACCAGCCCTGGACAGGGCTTTAGCAATCAGCCCCAGCATTTT
d_call: NA; j_call: TRBJ2-7; clone_size: few; v_call: TRBV7-9; cdr3_aa: CASSTTGTIHEQYF; cdr3_nt: TGTGCCAGCAGCACGACCGGGACGATCCACGAGCAGTACTTC
d_call: NA; j_call: TRBJ2-5; clone_size: once; v_call: TRBV3-1/TRBV3-2; cdr3_aa: CASSCRQAPRETQYF; cdr3_nt: TGTGCCAGCAGCTGCCGACAGGCCCCAAGGGAGACCCAGTACTTC
d_call: NA; j_call: TRBJ2-5; clone_size: NA; v_call: TRBV4-2; cdr3_aa: CASSQGDGARETQYF; cdr3_nt: TGTGCCAGCAGCCAAGGAGATGGGGCGAGGGAGACCCAGTACTTC
d_call: NA; j_call: TRBJ1-3; clone_size: NA; v_call: TRBV15; cdr3_aa: CATSRNQDLSSGNTIYF; cdr3_nt: TGTGCCACCAGCAGAAACCAAGACCTCAGCTCTGGAAACACCATATATTTT
d_call: NA; j_call: TRBJ1-2; clone_size: NA; v_call: TRBV13; cdr3_aa: CASSSQGTNYGYTF; cdr3_nt: TGTGCCAGCAGCTCACAGGGAACTAACTATGGCTACACCTTC
d_call: TRBD2; j_call: TRBJ2-1; clone_size: NA; v_call: TRBV6-2/TRBV6-3; cdr3_aa: CASSYSVGGNFNEQFF; cdr3_nt: TGTGCCAGCAGTTACTCAGTGGGGGGGAATTTCAATGAGCAGTTCTTC
d_call: TRBD1; j_call: TRBJ1-6; clone_size: few; v_call: TRBV15; cdr3_aa: CATGGQGMGNSPLHF; cdr3_nt: TGTGCCACCGGAGGACAGGGAATGGGTAATTCACCCCTCCACTTT
d_call: NA; j_call: TRBJ2-3; clone_size: NA; v_call: TRBV10-1; cdr3_aa: CASSEKSGGTDTQYF; cdr3_nt: TGCGCCAGCAGTGAGAAATCGGGGGGCACAGATACGCAGTATTTT
d_call: NA; j_call: TRBJ2-7; clone_size: NA; v_call: TRBV19; cdr3_aa: CASKDRTYEQYF; cdr3_nt: TGTGCCAGTAAAGACCGCACCTACGAGCAGTACTTC
d_call: NA; j_call: TRBJ1-2; clone_size: few; v_call: TRBV6-2/TRBV6-3; cdr3_aa: CASSYVGYYGYGYTF; cdr3_nt: TGTGCCAGCAGTTACGTGGGTTATTACGGCTATGGCTACACCTTC
d_call: NA; j_call: TRBJ2-2; clone_size: NA; v_call: TRBV30; cdr3_aa: CAFHRYTGELFF; cdr3_nt: TGTGCCTTTCACAGATACACCGGGGAGCTGTTTTTT
d_call: NA; j_call: TRBJ1-1; clone_size: NA; v_call: TRBV2; cdr3_aa: CASSEEGLGNTEAFF; cdr3_nt: TGTGCCAGCAGTGAAGAGGGCCTAGGGAACACTGAAGCTTTCTTT
d_call: NA; j_call: TRBJ2-5; clone_size: NA; v_call: TRBV19; cdr3_aa: CASSPGQSETQYF; cdr3_nt: TGTGCCAGTAGTCCTGGACAGTCTGAGACCCAGTACTTC
d_call: TRBD2; j_call: TRBJ2-2; clone_size: NA; v_call: TRBV2; cdr3_aa: CASSGLAGATGELFF; cdr3_nt: TGTGCCAGCAGTGGACTAGCGGGAGCCACCGGGGAGCTGTTTTTT
d_call: NA; j_call: TRBJ1-1; clone_size: NA; v_call: TRBV14; cdr3_aa: CASSQQIMNTEAFF; cdr3_nt: TGTGCCAGCAGCCAGCAAATTATGAACACTGAAGCTTTCTTT
d_call: NA; j_call: TRBJ2-2; clone_size: once; v_call: TRBV9; cdr3_aa: CASSVVQGWTGELFF; cdr3_nt: TGTGCCAGCAGCGTAGTACAGGGTTGGACCGGGGAGCTGTTTTTT
d_call: NA; j_call: TRBJ1-1; clone_size: NA; v_call: TRBV5-4; cdr3_aa: CASSLVLGTEAFF; cdr3_nt: TGTGCCAGCAGCTTGGTTCTTGGCACTGAAGCTTTCTTT
d_call: NA; j_call: TRBJ1-5; clone_size: NA; v_call: TRBV6-5; cdr3_aa: CASRPQGSHQPQHF; cdr3_nt: TGTGCCAGCAGACCCCAGGGGTCCCATCAGCCCCAGCATTTT
d_call: TRBD2; j_call: TRBJ2-7; clone_size: NA; v_call: TRBV4-2; cdr3_aa: CASSLQQLAGENEQYF; cdr3_nt: TGTGCCAGCAGCCTCCAGCAGTTAGCGGGAGAAAACGAGCAGTACTTC
d_call: TRBD1; j_call: TRBJ1-2; clone_size: NA; v_call: TRBV7-9; cdr3_aa: CASRQAPGTGPYGYTF; cdr3_nt: TGTGCCAGCAGGCAGGCCCCCGGGACAGGGCCCTATGGCTACACCTTC
d_call: TRBD1; j_call: TRBJ1-5; clone_size: few; v_call: TRBV18; cdr3_aa: CASSPGQGQPQHF; cdr3_nt: TGTGCCAGCTCACCGGGACAGGGGCAGCCCCAGCATTTT
d_call: NA; j_call: TRBJ2-7; clone_size: NA; v_call: TRBV11-2; cdr3_aa: CASSFTGLAEQYF; cdr3_nt: TGTGCCAGCAGCTTTACAGGGCTGGCCGAGCAGTACTTC
d_call: NA; j_call: TRBJ2-2; clone_size: NA; v_call: TRBV28; cdr3_aa: CASSPPGLSGELFF; cdr3_nt: TGTGCCAGCAGTCCTCCCGGACTGTCCGGGGAGCTGTTTTTT